The sequence of this T cell receptor (beta chain) was determined in a study of blood T cell repertoires in COVID-19. The CDR3 is 15 amino acids. CDR1 is LNHDA, CDR2 SQIVND, per germline (reference sequence). The ends were cut back, 4 bases at V and 7 bases at J, with 14 bases in the middle. Libraries were prepared by immunoSEQ multiplex PCR; TCRdb keeps only in-frame clonotypes and omits some of them. In the table there are over 95,000 clones, around 85% of which are singletons. Sequencing was performed on peripheral blood. The source is a human donor in a cohort sampled during active COVID-19. This chain links TRBV19 with TRBJ1-6; possible D gene TRBD1, 6 bases. The CDR3 region has the DNA TGTGCCAGTAGTAACAACAGGGTAGTCAATTCACCCCTCCACTTT. Translating gives CASSNNRVVNSPLHF.